This record covers a single T cell receptor beta chain. Its target is not known. This record comes from a study of cytomegalovirus exposure and HLA in healthy donors. 13 Jbeta primers and 60 Vbeta primers were used for the PCR. Some clones are missing from TCRdb's copy, which holds only in-frame ones; the method was immunoSEQ multiplex PCR. The data show hundreds of thousands of clones, with about 80% seen just once and approximately 0.63% held by the top ten. General observations from the study: In a later analysis, at a false discovery rate of 0.05, over 15,000 TCR beta sequences were associated with HLA alleles. The study labeled fewer than 200 TCR beta chains cytomegalovirus-associated.

The CDR3 covers 16 residues. The J segment lost 4 bases and the V segment lost 4 bases, leaving 10 bases of the junction unmatched. Germline V gene sequence: CDR1 SGHVS, CDR2 FNYEAQ. The TCR originated in a man younger than 30 in good health and CMV-seronegative. J is TRBJ1-2 and V is TRBV7-6; 9 nucleotides match TRBD1. Input material: PBMCs. Here the CDR3 reads CASSSKGQGQGYGYTF. The CDR3 region has the DNA TGTGCCAGCAGCTCTAAAGGACAGGGACAGGGCTATGGCTACACCTTC.